This T cell receptor (beta chain) was documented in a study of control samples from healthy donors and cancer patients. This CDR3 has 14 residues. V lost 2 bases and J lost 2, with 7 bases in between. Germline V lookup: CDR1 KGHSH, CDR2 LQKENI. Only in-frame clones appear in the TCRdb table, and some are missing; sequencing was by immunoSEQ multiplex PCR. The top ten hold around 6.4% of the sample, which has around 76,000 clones, roughly 92% seen once. The sequence came from a woman aged 40 to 50 in good health. The chain joins TRBV18 to TRBJ1-3, with D possibly being TRBD1 (6 bases). The sample taken for sequencing was blood. The CDR3 loop reads CASSPSGAGNTIYF. In DNA form, the CDR3 reads TGTGCCAGCTCACCATCAGGGGCTGGAAACACCATATATTTT.